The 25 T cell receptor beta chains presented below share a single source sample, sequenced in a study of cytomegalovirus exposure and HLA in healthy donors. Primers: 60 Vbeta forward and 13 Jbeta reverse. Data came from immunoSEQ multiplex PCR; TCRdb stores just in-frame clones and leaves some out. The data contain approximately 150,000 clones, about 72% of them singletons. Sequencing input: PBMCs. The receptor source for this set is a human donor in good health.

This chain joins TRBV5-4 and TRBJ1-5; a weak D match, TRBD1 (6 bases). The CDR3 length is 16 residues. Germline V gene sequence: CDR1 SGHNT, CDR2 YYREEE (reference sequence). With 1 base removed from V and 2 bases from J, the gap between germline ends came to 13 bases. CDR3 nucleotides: TGTGCCAGCAGCTTGAGGGGGGGGGTGGGCAATCAGCCCCAGCATTTT. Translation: CASSLRGGVGNQPQHF. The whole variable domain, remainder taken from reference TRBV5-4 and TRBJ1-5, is ETGVTQSPTHLIKTRGQQVTLRCSSQSGHNTVSWYQQALGQGPQFIFQYYREEENGRGNFPPRFSGLQFPNYSSELNVNALELDDSALYLCASSLRGGVGNQPQHFGDGTRLSIL.

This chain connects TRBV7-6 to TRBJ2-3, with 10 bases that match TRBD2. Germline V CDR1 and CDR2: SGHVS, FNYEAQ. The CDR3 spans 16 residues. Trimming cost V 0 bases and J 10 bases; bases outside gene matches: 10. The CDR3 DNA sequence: TGTGCCAGCAGCTTAGCGACAGCGGGAGGGCAGATAGCGCAGTATTTT. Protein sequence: CASSLATAGGQIAQYF.

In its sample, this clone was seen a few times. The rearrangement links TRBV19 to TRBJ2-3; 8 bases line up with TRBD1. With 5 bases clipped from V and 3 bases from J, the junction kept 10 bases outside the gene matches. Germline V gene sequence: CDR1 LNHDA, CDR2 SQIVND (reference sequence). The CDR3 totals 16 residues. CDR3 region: CASSDRQGMPTDTQYF. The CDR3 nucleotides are TGTGCCAGTAGTGATCGACAGGGGATGCCGACAGATACGCAGTATTTT.

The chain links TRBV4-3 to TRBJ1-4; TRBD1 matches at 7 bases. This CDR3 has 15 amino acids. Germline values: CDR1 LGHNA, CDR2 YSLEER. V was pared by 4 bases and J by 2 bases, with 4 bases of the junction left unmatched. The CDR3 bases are TGCGCCAGCAGCCCGTTGGACAGGACTAATGAAAAACTGTTTTTT. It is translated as CASSPLDRTNEKLFF.

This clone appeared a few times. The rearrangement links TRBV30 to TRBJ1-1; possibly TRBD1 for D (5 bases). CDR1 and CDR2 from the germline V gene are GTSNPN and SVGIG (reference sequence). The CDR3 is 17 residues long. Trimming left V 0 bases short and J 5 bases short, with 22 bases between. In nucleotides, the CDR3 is TGTGCCTGGAGTGTACAAGGGGTGGGTAGGTTGAGGACTGAAGCTTTCTTT. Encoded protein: CAWSVQGVGRLRTEAFF.

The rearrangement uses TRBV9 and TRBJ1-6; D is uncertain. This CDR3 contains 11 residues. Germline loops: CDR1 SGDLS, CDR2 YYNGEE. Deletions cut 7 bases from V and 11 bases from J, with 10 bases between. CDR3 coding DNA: TGTGCCAGCGGAGACTACCCACCCCTCCACTTT. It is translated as CASGDYPPLHF.

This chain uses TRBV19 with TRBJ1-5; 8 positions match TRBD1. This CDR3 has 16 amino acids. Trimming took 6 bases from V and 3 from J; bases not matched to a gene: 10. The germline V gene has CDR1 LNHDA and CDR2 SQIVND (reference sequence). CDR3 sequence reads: CASSSIQGADNQPQHF. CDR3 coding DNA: TGTGCCAGTAGCTCGATTCAGGGGGCGGACAATCAGCCCCAGCATTTT.

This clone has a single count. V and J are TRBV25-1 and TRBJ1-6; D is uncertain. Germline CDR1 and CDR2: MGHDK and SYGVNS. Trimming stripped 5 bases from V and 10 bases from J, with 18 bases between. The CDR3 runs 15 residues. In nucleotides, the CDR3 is TGTGCCAGCAGTCGTACAGTAACTTTTCTATCACCCCTCCACTTT. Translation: CASSRTVTFLSPLHF.

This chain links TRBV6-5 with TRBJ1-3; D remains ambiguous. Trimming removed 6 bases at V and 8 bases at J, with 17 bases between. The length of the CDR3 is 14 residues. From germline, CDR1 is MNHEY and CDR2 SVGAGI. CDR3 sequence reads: CASRRAQSSDTIYF. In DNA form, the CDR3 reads TGTGCCAGCAGGCGGGCCCAGTCATCCGACACCATATATTTT.

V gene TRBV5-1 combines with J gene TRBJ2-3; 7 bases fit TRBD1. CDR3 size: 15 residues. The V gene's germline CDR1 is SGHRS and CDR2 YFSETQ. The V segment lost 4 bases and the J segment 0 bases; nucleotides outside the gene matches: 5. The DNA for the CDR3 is TGCGCCAGCAGCCTCGGACAGGCTAGCACAGATACGCAGTATTTT. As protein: CASSLGQASTDTQYF.

The CDR3 DNA reads TGTGCCAGCAGATCAGACAGGGCCGGTGATGAAAAACTGTTTTTT. Protein sequence: CASRSDRAGDEKLFF. The chain employs TRBV6-5 and TRBJ1-4, with TRBD1 identical over 7 bases. Germline CDR1 is MNHEY and CDR2 is SVGAGI. The CDR3 runs to 15 residues. V shed 6 bases and J 6 bases; nucleotides not matched to a gene: 10.

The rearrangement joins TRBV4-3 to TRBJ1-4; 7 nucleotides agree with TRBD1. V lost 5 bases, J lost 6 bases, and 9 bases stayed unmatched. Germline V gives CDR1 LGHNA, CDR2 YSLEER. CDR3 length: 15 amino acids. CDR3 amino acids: CASSLRGRRDEKLFF. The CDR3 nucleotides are TGCGCCAGCAGCTTAAGGGGGCGGAGGGATGAAAAACTGTTTTTT.

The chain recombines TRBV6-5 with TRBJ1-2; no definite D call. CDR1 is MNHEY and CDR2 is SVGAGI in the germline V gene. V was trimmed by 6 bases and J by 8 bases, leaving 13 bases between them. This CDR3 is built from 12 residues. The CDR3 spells CASRDNGGGYTF. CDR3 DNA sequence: TGTGCCAGCAGGGATAATGGAGGGGGCTACACCTTC.

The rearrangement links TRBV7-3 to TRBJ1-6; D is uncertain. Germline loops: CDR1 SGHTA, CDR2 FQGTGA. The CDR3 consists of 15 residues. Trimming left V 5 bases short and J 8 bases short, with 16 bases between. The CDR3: CASSIGPPRDSPLHF. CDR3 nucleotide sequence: TGTGCCAGCAGCATAGGTCCCCCTCGGGATTCACCCCTCCACTTT.

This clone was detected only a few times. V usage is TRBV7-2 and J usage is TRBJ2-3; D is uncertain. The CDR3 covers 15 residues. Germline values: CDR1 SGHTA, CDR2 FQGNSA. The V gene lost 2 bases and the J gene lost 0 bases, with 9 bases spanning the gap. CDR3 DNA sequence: TGTGCCAGCAGCTTATTCCGGGTTAGCACAGATACGCAGTATTTT. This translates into CASSLFRVSTDTQYF. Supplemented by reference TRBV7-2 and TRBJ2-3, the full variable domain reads GAGVSQSPSNKVTEKGKDVELRCDPISGHTALYWYRQSLGQGLEFLIYFQGNSAPDKSGLPSDRFSAERTGGSVSTLTIQRTQQEDSAVYLCASSLFRVSTDTQYFGPGTRLTVL.

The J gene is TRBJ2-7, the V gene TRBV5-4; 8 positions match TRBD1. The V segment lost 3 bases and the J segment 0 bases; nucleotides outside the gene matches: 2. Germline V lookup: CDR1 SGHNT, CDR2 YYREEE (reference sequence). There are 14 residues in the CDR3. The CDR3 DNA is TGTGCCAGCAGCTGGACAGGGAGCTCCTACGAGCAGTACTTC. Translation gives CASSWTGSSYEQYF. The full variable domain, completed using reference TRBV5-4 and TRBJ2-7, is ETGVTQSPTHLIKTRGQQVTLRCSSQSGHNTVSWYQQALGQGPQFIFQYYREEENGRGNFPPRFSGLQFPNYSSELNVNALELDDSALYLCASSWTGSSYEQYFGPGTRLTVT.

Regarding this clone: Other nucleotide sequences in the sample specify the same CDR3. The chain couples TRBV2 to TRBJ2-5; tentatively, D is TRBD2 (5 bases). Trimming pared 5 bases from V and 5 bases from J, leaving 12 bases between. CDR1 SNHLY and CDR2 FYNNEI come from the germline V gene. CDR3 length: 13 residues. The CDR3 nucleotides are TGTGCCAGCAGTTCGGGGATAGAGGAGACCCAGTACTTC. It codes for CASSSGIEETQYF.

CDR3 sequence (DNA): TGTGCCAGCAGTGGGCGGGCAGTATCAACTAATGAAAAACTGTTTTTT. Translation gives CASSGRAVSTNEKLFF. The genes are TRBV2 and TRBJ1-4; D ambiguous. The CDR3 sequence is 16 residues long. The V gene's germline CDR1 is SNHLY and CDR2 FYNNEI. Trimming took off 4 bases at V and 0 bases at J, with 12 bases between the two ends.

The CDR3 protein is CASSLDGVSNQPQHF. For the CDR3, the DNA is TGCGCCAGCAGCTTGGACGGGGTAAGCAATCAGCCCCAGCATTTT. The V call is TRBV5-1, the J call TRBJ1-5; D is uncertain. The V gene's germline CDR1 is SGHRS and CDR2 YFSETQ. The CDR3 extends over 15 amino acids. Trimming stripped 0 bases from V and 1 base from J, with 8 bases between. The whole variable domain, filled in from reference TRBV5-1 and TRBJ1-5, reads KAGVTQTPRYLIKTRGQQVTLSCSPISGHRSVSWYQQTPGQGLQFLFEYFSETQRNKGNFPGRFSGRQFSNSRSEMNVSTLELGDSALYLCASSLDGVSNQPQHFGDGTRLSIL.

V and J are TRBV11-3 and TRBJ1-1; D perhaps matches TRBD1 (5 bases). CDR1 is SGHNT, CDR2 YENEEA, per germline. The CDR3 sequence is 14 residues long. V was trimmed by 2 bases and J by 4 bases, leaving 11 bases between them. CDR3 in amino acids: CASSLSGFGTEAFF. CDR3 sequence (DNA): TGTGCCAGCAGCTTATCAGGGTTCGGCACTGAAGCTTTCTTT.

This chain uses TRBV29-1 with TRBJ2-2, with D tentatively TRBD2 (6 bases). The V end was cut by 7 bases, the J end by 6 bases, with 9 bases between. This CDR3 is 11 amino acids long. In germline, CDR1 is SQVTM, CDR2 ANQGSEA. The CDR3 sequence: CSAGLPGELFF. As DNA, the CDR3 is TGCAGCGCGGGACTCCCCGGGGAGCTGTTTTTT.

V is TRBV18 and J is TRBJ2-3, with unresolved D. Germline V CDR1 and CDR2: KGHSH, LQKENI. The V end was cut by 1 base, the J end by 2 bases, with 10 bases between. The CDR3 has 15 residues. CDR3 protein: CASSPHPLITDTQYF. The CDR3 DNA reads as TGTGCCAGCTCACCACATCCCCTTATCACAGATACGCAGTATTTT. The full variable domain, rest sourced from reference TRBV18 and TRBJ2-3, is NAGVMQNPRHLVRRRGQEARLRCSPMKGHSHVYWYRQLPEEGLKFMVYLQKENIIDESGMPKERFSAEFPKEGPSILRIQQVVRGDSAAYFCASSPHPLITDTQYFGPGTRLTVL.

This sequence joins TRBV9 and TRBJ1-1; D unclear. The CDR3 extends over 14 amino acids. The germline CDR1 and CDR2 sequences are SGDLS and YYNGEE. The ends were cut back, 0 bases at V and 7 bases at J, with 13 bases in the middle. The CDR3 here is CASSVGLGINEAFF. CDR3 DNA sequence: TGTGCCAGCAGCGTAGGACTAGGGATTAATGAAGCTTTCTTT.

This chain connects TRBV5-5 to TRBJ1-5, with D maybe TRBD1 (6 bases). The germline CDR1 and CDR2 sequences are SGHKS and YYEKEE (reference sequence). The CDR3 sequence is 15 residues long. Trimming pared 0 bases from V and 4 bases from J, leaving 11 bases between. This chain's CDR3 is CASSLVLGANQPQHF. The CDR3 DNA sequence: TGTGCCAGCAGCTTGGTTTTGGGGGCTAATCAGCCCCAGCATTTT. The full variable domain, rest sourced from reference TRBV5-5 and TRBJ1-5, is DAGVTQSPTHLIKTRGQQVTLRCSPISGHKSVSWYQQVLGQGPQFIFQYYEKEERGRGNFPDRFSARQFPNYSSELNVNALLLGDSALYLCASSLVLGANQPQHFGDGTRLSIL.

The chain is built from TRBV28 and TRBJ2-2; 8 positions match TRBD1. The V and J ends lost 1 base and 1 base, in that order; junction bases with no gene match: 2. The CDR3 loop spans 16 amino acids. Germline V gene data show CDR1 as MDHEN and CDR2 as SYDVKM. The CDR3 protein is CASSLFGTGNTGELFF. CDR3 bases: TGTGCCAGCAGTTTATTCGGGACAGGGAACACCGGGGAGCTGTTTTTT. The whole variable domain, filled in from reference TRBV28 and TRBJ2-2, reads DVKVTQSSRYLVKRTGEKVFLECVQDMDHENMFWYRQDPGLGLRLIYFSYDVKMKEKGDIPEGYSVSREKKERFSLILESASTNQTSMYLCASSLFGTGNTGELFFGEGSRLTVL.